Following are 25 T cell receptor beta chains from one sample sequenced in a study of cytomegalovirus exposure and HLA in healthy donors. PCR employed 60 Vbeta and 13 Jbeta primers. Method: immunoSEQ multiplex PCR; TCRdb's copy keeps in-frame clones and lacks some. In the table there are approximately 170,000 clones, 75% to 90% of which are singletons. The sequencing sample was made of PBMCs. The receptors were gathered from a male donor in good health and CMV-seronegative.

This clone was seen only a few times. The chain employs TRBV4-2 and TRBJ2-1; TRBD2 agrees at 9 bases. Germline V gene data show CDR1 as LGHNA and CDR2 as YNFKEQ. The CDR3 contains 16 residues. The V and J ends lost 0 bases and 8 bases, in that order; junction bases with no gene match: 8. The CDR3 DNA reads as TGTGCCAGCAGCCAAGATGTGTTGGTAGCGGGGGATGAGCAGTTCTTC. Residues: CASSQDVLVAGDEQFF.

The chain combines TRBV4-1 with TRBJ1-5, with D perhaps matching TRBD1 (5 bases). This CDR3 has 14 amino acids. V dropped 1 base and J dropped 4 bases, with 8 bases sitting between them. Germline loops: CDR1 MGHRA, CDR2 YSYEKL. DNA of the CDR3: TGCGCCAGCAGCCAAGTCAGGGCGAATCAGCCCCAGCATTTT. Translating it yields CASSQVRANQPQHF.

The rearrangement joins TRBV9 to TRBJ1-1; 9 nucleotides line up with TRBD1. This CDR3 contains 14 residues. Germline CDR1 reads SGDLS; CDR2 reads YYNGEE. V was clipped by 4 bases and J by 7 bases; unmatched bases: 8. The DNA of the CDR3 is TGTGCCAGCAGCCCCGAGGGACAGGGAATTGAAGCTTTCTTT. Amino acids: CASSPEGQGIEAFF.

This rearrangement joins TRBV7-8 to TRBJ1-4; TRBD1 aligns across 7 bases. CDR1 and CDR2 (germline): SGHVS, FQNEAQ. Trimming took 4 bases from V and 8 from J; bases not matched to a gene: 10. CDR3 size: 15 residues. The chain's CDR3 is CASSSSPRDSEKLFF. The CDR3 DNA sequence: TGTGCCAGCAGCTCTTCCCCCCGGGACAGCGAAAAACTGTTTTTT.

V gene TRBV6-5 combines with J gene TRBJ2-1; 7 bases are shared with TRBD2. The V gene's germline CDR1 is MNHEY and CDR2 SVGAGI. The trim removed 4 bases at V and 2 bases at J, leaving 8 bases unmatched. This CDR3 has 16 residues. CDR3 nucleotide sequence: TGTGCCAGCAGTTCCCTTGGCGGGGGTACCTACAATGAGCAGTTCTTC. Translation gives CASSSLGGGTYNEQFF.

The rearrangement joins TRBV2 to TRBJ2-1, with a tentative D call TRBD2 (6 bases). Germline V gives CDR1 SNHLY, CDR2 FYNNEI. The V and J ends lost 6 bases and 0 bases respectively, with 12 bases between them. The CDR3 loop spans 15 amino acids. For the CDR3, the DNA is TGTGCCAGCAGCGCGGGGTCAAGCTCCTACAATGAGCAGTTCTTC. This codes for CASSAGSSSYNEQFF.

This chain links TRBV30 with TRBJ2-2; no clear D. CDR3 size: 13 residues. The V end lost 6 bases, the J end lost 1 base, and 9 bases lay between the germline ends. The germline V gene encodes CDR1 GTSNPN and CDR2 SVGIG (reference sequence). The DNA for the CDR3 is TGTGCCTGCCCCCGGGTGAACACCGGGGAGCTGTTTTTT. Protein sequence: CACPRVNTGELFF. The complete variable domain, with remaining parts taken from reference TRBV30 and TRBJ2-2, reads SQTIHQWPATLVQPVGSPLSLECTVEGTSNPNLYWYRQAAGRGLQLLFYSVGIGQISSEVPQNLSASRPQDRQFILSSKKLLLSDSGFYLCACPRVNTGELFFGEGSRLTVL.

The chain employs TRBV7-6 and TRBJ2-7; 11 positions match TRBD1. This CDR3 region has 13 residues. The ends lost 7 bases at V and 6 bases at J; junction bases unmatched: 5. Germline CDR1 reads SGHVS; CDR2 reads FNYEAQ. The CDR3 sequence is CASKKGQGGEQYF. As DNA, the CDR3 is TGTGCCAGCAAAAAGGGACAGGGGGGCGAGCAGTACTTC.

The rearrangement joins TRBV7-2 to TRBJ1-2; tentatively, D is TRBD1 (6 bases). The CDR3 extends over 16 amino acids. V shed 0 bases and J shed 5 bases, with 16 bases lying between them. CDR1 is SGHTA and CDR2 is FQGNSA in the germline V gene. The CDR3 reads CASSLASRQAPYGYTF. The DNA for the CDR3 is TGTGCCAGCAGCTTAGCAAGTCGACAGGCACCTTATGGCTACACCTTC.

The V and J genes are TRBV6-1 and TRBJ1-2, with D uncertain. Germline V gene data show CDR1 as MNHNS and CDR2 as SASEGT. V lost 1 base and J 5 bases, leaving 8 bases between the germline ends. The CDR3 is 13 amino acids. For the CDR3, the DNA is TGTGCCAGCAGTGAAGAGTCAGTATATGGCTACACCTTC. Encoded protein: CASSEESVYGYTF.

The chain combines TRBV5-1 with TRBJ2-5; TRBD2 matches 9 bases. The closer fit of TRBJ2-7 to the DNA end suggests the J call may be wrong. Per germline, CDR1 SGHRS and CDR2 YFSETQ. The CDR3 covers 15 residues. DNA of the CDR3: TGCGCCAGCAGCATTAGCGGGGGCACCTCCTACGAGCAGTACTTC. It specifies CASSISGGTSYEQYF.

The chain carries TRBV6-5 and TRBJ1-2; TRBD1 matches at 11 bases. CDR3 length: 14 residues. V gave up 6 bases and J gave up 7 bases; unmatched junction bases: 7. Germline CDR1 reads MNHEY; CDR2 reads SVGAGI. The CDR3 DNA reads TGTGCCAGCAGATGGACAGGGGGCCGTGTTGGCTACACCTTC. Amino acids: CASRWTGGRVGYTF.

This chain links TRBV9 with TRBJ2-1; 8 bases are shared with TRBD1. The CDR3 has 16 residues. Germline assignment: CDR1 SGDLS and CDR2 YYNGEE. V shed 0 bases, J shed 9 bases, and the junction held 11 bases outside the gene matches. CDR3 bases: TGTGCCAGCAGCGTAGTAGGGACAGGCATTCAACGTGAGCAGTTCTTC. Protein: CASSVVGTGIQREQFF.

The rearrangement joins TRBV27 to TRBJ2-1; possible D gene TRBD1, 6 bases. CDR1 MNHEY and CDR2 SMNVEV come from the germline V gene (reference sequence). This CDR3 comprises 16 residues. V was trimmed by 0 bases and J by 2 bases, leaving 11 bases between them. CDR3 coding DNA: TGTGCCAGCAGTTTATCCGCGGACAGTGCCTACAATGAGCAGTTCTTC. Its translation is CASSLSADSAYNEQFF.

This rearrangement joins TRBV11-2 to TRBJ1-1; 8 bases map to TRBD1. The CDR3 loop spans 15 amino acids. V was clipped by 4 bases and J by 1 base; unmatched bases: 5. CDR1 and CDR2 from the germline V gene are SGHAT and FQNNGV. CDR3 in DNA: TGTGCCAGCAGCTCCACCGGGACAGGGAACACTGAAGCTTTCTTT. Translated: CASSSTGTGNTEAFF.

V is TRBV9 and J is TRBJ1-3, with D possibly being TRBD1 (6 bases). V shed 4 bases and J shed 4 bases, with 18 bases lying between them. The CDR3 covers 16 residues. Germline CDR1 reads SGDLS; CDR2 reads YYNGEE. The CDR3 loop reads CASSLRQTGAGNTIYF. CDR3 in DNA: TGTGCCAGCAGCCTCCGACAGACAGGAGCCGGAAACACCATATATTTT.

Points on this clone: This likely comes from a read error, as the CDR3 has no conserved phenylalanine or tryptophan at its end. The CDR3 reads CASIPPGQRGYGYTS. Written as DNA, the CDR3 is TGTGCCAGCATCCCCCCAGGACAGAGGGGCTATGGCTACACCTCC. The V and J genes are TRBV6-6 and TRBJ1-2, with D possibly matching TRBD1 (6 bases). V lost 7 bases to trimming and J lost 4 bases, with 19 bases between them. CDR3 length: 15 amino acids. Germline V gives CDR1 MNHNY, CDR2 SVGAGI (reference sequence).

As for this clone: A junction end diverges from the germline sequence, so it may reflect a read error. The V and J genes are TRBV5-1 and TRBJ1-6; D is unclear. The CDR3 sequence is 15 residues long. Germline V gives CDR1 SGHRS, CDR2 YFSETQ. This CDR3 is CASSLEQSFNSPLHF. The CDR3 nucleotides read TGCGCCAGCAGCTTGGAACAGTCCTTTAATTCACCCCTCCACTTT.

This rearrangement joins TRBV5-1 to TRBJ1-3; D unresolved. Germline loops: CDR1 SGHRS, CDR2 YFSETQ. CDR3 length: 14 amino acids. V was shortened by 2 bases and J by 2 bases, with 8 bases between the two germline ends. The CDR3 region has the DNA TGCGCCAGCAGCTTTAACAGCCCTGGAAACACCATATATTTT. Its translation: CASSFNSPGNTIYF. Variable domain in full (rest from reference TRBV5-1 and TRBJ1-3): KAGVTQTPRYLIKTRGQQVTLSCSPISGHRSVSWYQQTPGQGLQFLFEYFSETQRNKGNFPGRFSGRQFSNSRSEMNVSTLELGDSALYLCASSFNSPGNTIYFGEGSWLTVV.

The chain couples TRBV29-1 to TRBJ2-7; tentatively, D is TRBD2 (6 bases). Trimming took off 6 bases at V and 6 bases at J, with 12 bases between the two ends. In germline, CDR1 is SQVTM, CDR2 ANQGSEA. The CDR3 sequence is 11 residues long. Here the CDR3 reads CSVGGSGEQYF. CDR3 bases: TGCAGCGTGGGGGGTTCCGGCGAGCAGTACTTC.

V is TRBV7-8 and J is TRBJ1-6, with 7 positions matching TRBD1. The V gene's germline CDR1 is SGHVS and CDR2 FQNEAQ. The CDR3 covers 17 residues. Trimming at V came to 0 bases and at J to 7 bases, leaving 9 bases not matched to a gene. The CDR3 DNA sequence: TGTGCCAGCAGCTTAGCGATGGGCCGGGACAGAAATTCACCCCTCCACTTT. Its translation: CASSLAMGRDRNSPLHF.

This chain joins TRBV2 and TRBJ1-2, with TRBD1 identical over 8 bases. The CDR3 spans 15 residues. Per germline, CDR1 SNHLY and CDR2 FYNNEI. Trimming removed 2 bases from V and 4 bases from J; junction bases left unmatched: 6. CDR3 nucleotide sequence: TGTGCCAGCAGTGAAACAGGGGGGAACCCCTATGGCTACACCTTC. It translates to CASSETGGNPYGYTF.

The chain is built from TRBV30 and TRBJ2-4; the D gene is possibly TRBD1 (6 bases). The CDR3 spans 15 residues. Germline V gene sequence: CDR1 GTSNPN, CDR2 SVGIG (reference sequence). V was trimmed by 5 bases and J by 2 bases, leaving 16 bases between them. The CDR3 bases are TGTGCCTGGGGGAATACAGGGTTCTCCAAAAACATTCAGTACTTC. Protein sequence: CAWGNTGFSKNIQYF.

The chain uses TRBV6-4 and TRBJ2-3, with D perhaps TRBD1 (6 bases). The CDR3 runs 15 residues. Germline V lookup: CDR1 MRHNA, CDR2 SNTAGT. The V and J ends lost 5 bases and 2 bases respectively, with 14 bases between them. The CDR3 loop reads CASSLQGSVTDTQYF. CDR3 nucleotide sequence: TGTGCCAGCAGTTTACAGGGTTCTGTCACAGATACGCAGTATTTT.

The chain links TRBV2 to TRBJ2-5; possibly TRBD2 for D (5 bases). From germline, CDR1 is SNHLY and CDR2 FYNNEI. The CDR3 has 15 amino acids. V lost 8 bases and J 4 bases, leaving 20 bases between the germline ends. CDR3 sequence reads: CASGERPPARETQYF. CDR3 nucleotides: TGTGCCAGCGGGGAGCGGCCACCGGCAAGAGAGACCCAGTACTTC.